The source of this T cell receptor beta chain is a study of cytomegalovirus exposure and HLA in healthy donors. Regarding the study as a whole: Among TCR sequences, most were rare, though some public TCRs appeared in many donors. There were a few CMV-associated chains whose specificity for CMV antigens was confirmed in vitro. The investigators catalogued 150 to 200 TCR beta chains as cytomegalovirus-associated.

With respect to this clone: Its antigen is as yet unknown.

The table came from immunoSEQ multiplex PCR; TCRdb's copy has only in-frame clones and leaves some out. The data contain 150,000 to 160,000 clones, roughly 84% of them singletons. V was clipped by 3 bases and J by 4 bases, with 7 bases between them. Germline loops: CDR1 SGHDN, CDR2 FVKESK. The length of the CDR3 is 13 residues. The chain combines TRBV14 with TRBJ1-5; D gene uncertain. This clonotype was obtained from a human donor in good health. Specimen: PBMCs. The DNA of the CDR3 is TGTGCCAGCAGCCAGGGAGCGAATCAGCCCCAGCATTTT. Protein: CASSQGANQPQHF.